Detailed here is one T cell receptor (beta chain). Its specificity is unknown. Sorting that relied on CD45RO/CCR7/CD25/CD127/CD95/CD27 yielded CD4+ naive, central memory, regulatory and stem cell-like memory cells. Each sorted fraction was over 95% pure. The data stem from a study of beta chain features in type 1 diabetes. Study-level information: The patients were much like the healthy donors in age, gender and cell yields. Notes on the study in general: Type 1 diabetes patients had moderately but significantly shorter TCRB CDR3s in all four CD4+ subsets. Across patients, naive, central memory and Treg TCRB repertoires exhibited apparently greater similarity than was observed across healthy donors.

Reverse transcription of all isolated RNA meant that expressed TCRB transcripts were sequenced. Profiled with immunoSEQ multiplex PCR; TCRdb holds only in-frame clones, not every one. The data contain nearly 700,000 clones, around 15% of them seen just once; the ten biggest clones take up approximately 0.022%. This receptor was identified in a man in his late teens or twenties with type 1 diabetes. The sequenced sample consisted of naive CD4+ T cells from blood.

CDR3 nucleotides: TGCAGCGTTGCGAGACACCCTGAAGCTTTCTTT. This encodes CSVARHPEAFF. The V gene is TRBV29-1, the J gene TRBJ1-1, with D uncertain. With 4 bases removed from V and 6 bases from J, the gap between germline ends came to 9 bases. Germline V gives CDR1 SQVTM, CDR2 ANQGSEA. CDR3 size: 11 residues.